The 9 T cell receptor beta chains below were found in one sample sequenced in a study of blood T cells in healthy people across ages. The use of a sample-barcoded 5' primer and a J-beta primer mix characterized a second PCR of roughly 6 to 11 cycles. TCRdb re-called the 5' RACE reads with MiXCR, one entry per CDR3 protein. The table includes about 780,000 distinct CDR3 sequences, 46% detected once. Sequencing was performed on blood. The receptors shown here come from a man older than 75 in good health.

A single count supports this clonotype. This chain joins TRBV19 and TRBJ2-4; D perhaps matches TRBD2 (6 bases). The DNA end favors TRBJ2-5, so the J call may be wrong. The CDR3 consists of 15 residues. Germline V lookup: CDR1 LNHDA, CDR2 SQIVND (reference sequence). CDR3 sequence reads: CASSITSGGFETQYF. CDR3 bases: TGTGCCAGTAGTATAACTTCCGGAGGGTTCGAGACCCAGTACTTC.

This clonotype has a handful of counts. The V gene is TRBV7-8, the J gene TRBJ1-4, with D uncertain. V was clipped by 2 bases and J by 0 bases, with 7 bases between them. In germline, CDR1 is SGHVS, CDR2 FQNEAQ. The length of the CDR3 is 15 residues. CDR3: CASSLLTPTNEKLFF. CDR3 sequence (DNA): TGTGCCAGCAGCTTATTAACACCAACTAATGAAAAACTGTTTTTT.

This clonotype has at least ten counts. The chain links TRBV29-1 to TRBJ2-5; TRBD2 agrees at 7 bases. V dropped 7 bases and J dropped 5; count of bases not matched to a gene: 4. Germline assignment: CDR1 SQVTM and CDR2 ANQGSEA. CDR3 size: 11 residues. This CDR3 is CSGGGTETQYF. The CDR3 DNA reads TGCAGCGGGGGAGGGACCGAGACCCAGTACTTC.

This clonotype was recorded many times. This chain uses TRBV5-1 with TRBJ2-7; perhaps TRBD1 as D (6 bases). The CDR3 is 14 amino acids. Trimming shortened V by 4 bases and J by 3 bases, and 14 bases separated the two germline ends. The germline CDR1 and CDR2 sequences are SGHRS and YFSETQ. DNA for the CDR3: TGCGCCAGCAGCCCCGGAGGACAGCTCTACGAGCAGTACTTC. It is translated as CASSPGGQLYEQYF.

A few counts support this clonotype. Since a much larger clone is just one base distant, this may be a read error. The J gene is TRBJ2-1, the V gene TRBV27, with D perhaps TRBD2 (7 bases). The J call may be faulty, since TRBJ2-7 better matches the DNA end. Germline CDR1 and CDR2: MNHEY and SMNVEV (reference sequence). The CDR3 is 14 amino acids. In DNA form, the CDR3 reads TGTGCCAGCATGGGGGGGGCCCTCTACAATGAGCAGTACTTC. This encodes CASMGGALYNEQYF.

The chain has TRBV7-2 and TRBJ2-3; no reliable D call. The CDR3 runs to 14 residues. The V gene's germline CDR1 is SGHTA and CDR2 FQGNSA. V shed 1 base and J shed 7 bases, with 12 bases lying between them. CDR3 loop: CASSLGPEIYTQYF. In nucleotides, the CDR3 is TGTGCCAGCAGCTTAGGTCCCGAGATATATACGCAGTATTTT.

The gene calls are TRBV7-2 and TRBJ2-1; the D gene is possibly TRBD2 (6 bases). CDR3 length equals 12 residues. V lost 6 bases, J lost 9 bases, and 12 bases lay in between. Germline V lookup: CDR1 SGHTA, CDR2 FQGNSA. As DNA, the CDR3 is TGTGCCAGCAGTCGTTTCGGGGGTGAGCAGTTCTTC. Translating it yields CASSRFGGEQFF.

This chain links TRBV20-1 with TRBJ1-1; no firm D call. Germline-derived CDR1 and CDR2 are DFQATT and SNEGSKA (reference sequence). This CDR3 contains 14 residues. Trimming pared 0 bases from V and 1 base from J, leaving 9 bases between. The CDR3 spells CSARDRRQNTEAFF. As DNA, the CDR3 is TGCAGTGCTAGAGATCGGAGACAGAACACTGAAGCTTTCTTT.

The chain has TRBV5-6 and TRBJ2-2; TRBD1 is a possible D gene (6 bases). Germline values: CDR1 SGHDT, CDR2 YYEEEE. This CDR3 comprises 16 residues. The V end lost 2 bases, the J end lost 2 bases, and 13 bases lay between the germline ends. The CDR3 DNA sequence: TGTGCCAGCAGCTTAGTGTCACAGGGCAACACCGGGGAGCTGTTTTTT. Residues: CASSLVSQGNTGELFF.